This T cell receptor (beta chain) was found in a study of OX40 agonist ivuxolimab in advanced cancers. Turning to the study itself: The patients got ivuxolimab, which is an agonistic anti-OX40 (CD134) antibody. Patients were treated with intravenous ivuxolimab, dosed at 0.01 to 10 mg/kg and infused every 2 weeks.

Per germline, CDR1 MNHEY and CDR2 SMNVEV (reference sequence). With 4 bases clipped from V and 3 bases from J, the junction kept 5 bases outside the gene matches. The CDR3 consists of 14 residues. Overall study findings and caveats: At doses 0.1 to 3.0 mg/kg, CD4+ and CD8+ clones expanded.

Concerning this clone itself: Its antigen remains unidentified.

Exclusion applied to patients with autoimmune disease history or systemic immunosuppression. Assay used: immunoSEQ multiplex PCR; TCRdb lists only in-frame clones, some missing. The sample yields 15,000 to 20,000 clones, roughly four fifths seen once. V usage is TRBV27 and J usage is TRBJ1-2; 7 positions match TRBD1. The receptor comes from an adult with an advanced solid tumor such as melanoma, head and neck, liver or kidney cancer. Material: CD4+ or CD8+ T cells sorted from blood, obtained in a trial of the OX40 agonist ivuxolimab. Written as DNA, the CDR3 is TGTGCCAGCAGTTCGAGACAGGGCTACTATGGCTACACCTTC. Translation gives CASSSRQGYYGYTF.